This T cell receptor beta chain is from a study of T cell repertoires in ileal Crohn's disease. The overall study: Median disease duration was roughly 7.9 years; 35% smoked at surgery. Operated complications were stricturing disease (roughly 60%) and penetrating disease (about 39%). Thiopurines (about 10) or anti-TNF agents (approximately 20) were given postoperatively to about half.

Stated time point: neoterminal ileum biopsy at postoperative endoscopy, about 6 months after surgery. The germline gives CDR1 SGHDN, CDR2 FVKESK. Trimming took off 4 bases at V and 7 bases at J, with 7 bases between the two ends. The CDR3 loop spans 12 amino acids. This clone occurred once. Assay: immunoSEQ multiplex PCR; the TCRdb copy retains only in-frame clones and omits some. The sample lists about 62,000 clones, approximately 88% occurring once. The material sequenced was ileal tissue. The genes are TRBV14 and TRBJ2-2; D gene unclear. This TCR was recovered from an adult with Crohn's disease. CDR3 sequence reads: CASSPRVGELFF. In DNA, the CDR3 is TGTGCCAGCAGCCCTCGTGTCGGGGAGCTGTTTTTT.